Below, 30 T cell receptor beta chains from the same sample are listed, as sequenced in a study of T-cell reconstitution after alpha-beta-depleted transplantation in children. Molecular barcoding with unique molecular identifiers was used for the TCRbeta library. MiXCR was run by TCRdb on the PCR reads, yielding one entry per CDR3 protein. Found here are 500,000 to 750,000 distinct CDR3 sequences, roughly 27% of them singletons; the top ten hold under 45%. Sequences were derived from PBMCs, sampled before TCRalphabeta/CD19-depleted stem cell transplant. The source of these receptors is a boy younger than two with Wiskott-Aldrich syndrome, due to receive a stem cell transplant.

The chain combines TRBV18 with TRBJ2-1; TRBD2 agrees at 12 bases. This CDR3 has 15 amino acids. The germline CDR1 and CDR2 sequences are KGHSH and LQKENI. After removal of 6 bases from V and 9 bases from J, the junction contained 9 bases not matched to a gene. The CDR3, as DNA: TGTGCCAGCTCCGCCCTAGCGGGAGGGCCTAGTGAGCAGTTCTTC. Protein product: CASSALAGGPSEQFF.

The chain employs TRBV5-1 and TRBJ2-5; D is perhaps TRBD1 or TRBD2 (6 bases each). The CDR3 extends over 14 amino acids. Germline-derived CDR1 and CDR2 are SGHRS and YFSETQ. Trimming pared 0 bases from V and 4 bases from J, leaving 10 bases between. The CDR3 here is CASSLEGGRETQYF. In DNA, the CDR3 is TGCGCCAGCAGCTTGGAGGGGGGCCGAGAGACCCAGTACTTC.

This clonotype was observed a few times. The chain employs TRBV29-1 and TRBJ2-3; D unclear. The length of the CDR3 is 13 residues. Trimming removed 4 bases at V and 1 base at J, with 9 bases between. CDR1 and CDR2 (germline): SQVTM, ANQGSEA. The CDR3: CSVVGPRTDTQYF. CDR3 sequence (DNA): TGCAGCGTTGTTGGCCCCCGCACAGATACGCAGTATTTT.

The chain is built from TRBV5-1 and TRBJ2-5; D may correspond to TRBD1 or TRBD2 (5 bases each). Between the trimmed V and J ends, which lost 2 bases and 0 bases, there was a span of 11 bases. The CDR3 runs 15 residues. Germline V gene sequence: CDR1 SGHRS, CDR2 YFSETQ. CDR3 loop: CASSLWDGNQETQYF. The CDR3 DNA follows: TGCGCCAGCAGCTTATGGGACGGAAACCAAGAGACCCAGTACTTC. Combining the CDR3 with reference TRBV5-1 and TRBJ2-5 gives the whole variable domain KAGVTQTPRYLIKTRGQQVTLSCSPISGHRSVSWYQQTPGQGLQFLFEYFSETQRNKGNFPGRFSGRQFSNSRSEMNVSTLELGDSALYLCASSLWDGNQETQYFGPGTRLLVL.

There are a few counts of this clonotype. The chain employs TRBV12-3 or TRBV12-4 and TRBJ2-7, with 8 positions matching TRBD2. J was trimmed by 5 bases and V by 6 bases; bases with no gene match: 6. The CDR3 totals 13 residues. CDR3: CASRPPGGDEQYF. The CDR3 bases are TGTGCCAGCAGGCCTCCGGGAGGGGACGAGCAGTACTTC.

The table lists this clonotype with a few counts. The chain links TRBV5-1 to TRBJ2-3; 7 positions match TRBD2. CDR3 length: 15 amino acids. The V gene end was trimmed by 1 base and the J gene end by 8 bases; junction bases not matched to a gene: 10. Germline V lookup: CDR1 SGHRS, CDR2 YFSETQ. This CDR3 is CASSLWEGYLGTQYF. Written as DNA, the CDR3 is TGCGCCAGCAGCTTGTGGGAGGGCTACCTCGGTACGCAGTATTTT.

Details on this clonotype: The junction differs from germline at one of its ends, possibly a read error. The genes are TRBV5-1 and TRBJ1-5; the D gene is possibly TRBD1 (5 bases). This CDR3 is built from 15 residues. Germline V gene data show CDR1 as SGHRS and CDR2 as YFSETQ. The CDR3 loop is CASSLEGRSNQPQHF. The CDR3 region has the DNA TGTGCCAGCAGTTTAGAGGGGAGGTCCAATCAGCCCCAGCATTTT. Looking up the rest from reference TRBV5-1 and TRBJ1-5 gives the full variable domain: KAGVTQTPRYLIKTRGQQVTLSCSPISGHRSVSWYQQTPGQGLQFLFEYFSETQRNKGNFPGRFSGRQFSNSRSEMNVSTLELGDSALYLCASSLEGRSNQPQHFGDGTRLSIL.

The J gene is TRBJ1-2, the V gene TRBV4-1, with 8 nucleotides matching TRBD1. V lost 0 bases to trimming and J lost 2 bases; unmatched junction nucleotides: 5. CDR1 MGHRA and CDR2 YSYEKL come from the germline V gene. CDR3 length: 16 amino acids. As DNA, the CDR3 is TGCGCCAGCAGCCAAGACCAGGGGGCCGCGAACTATGGCTACACCTTC. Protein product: CASSQDQGAANYGYTF.

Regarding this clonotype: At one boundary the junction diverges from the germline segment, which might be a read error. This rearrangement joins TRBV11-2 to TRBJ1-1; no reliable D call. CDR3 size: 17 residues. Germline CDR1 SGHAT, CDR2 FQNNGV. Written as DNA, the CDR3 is TGTGCCAGCAGTTTAGATCGTCCGGGCGATCGGAACACTGAAGCTTTCTTT. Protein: CASSLDRPGDRNTEAFF.

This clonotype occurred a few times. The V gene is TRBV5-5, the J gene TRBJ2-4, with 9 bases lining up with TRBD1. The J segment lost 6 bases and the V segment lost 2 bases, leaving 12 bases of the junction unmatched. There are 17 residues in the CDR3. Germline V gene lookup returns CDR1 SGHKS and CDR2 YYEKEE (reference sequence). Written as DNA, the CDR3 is TGTGCCAGCAGCTTTCCTCCGGGACAGGGATCCAGAAACATTCAGTACTTC. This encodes CASSFPPGQGSRNIQYF. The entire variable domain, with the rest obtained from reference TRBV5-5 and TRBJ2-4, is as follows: DAGVTQSPTHLIKTRGQQVTLRCSPISGHKSVSWYQQVLGQGPQFIFQYYEKEERGRGNFPDRFSARQFPNYSSELNVNALLLGDSALYLCASSFPPGQGSRNIQYFGAGTRLSVL.

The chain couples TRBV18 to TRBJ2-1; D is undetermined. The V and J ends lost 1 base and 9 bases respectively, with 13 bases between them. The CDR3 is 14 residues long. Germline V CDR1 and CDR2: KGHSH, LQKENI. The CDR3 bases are TGTGCCAGCTCACCACGGGTGGGCGGTGGTGAGCAGTTCTTC. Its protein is CASSPRVGGGEQFF. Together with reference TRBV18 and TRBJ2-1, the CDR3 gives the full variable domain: NAGVMQNPRHLVRRRGQEARLRCSPMKGHSHVYWYRQLPEEGLKFMVYLQKENIIDESGMPKERFSAEFPKEGPSILRIQQVVRGDSAAYFCASSPRVGGGEQFFGPGTRLTVL.

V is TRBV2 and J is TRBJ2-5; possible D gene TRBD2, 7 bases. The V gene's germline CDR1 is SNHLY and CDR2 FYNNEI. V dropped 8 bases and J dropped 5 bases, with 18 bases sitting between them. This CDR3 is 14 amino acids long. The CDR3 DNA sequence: TGTGCCAGCCGCCTCCGGGGGGCTGTGGAGACCCAGTACTTC. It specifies CASRLRGAVETQYF.

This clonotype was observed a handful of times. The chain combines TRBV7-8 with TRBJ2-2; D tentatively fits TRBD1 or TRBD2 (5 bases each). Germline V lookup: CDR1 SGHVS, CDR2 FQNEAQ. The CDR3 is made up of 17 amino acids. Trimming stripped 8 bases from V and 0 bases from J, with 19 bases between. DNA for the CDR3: TGTGCCAGCGGGGCCATGGGAGCCCGATCGAACACCGGGGAGCTGTTTTTT. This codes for CASGAMGARSNTGELFF.

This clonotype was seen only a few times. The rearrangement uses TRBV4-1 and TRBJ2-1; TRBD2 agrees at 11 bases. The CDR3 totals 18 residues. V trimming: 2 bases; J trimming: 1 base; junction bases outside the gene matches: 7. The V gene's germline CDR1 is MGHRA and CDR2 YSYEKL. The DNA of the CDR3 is TGCGCCAGCAGCCAATTAGCGGGAGGGCCGATTTCCTACAATGAGCAGTTCTTC. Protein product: CASSQLAGGPISYNEQFF.

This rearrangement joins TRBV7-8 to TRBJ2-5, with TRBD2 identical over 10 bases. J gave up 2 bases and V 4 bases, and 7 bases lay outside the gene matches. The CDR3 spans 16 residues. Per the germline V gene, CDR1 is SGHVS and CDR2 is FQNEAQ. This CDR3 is CASSYVGLATQETQYF. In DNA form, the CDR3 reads TGTGCCAGCAGCTATGTGGGACTAGCGACACAAGAGACCCAGTACTTC.

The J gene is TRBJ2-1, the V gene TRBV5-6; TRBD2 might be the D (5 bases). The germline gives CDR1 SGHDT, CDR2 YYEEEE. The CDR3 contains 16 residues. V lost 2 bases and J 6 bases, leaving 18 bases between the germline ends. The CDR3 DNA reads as TGTGCCAGCAGCTTTACACGGCTCGCCGGGATCAATGAGCAGTTCTTC. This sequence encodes CASSFTRLAGINEQFF.

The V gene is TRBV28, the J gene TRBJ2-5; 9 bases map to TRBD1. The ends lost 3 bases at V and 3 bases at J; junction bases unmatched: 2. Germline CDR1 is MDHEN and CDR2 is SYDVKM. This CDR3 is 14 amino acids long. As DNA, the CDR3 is TGTGCCAGCAGTTTCACAGGGGGCAAAGAGACCCAGTACTTC. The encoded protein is CASSFTGGKETQYF.

DNA of the CDR3: TGCAGCGTTGATTACCTAGCGGGAGGGAACAATGAGCAGTTCTTC. Amino acids: CSVDYLAGGNNEQFF. This chain connects TRBV29-1 to TRBJ2-1; 12 bases are shared with TRBD2. This CDR3 is 15 amino acids long. From germline, CDR1 is SQVTM and CDR2 ANQGSEA. V lost 3 bases, J lost 5 bases, and 5 bases stayed unmatched.

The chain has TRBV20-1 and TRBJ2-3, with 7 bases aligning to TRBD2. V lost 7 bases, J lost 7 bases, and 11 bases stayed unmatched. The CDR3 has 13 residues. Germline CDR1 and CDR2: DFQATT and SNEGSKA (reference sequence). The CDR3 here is CSGSSAGVYTQYF. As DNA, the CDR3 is TGCAGTGGCTCTTCGGCGGGAGTATATACGCAGTATTTT.

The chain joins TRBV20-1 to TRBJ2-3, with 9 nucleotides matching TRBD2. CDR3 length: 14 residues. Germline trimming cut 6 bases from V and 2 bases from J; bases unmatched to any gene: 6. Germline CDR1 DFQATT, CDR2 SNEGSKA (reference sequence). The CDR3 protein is CSAYGTSITDTQYF. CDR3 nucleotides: TGCAGTGCGTACGGGACTAGCATCACAGATACGCAGTATTTT.

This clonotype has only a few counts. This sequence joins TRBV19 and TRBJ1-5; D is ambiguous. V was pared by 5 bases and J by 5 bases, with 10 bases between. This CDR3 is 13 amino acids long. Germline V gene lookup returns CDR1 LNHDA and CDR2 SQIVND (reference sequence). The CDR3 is CASSLDFDQPQHF. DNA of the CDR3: TGTGCCAGTAGTCTCGACTTCGATCAGCCCCAGCATTTT. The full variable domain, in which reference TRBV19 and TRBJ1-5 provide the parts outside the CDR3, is DGGITQSPKYLFRKEGQNVTLSCEQNLNHDAMYWYRQDPGQGLRLIYYSQIVNDFQKGDIAEGYSVSREKKESFPLTVTSAQKNPTAFYLCASSLDFDQPQHFGDGTRLSIL.

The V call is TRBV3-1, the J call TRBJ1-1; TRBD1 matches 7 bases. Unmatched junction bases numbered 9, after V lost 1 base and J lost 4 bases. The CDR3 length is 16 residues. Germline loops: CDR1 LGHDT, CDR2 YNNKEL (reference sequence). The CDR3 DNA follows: TGTGCCAGCAGCCAAGGCCCAGGGGGACTGGGCACTGAAGCTTTCTTT. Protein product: CASSQGPGGLGTEAFF.

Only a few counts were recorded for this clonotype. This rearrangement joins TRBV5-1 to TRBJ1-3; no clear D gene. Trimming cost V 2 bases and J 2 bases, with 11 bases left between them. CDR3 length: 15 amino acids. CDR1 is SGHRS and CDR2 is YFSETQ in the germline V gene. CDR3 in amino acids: CASSFGAFTGNTIYF. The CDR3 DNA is TGCGCCAGCAGCTTCGGAGCTTTCACTGGAAACACCATATATTTT.

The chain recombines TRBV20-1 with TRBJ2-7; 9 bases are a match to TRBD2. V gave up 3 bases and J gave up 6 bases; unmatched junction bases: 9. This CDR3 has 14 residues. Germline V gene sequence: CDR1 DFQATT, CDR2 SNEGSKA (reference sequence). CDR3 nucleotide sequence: TGCAGTGCTAGTTCAGGACTAGCGAGCCTCGAGCAGTACTTC. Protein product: CSASSGLASLEQYF.

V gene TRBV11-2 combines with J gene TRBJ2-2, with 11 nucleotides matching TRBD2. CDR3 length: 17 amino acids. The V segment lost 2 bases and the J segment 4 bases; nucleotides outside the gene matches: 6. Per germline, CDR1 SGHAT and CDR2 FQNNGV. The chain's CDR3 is CASSLKLAGEITGELFF. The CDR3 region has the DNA TGTGCCAGCAGCTTAAAACTAGCGGGAGAGATCACCGGGGAGCTGTTTTTT. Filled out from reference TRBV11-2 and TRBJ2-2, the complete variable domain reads EAGVAQSPRYKIIEKRQSVAFWCNPISGHATLYWYQQILGQGPKLLIQFQNNGVVDDSQLPKDRFSAERLKGVDSTLKIQPAKLEDSAVYLCASSLKLAGEITGELFFGEGSRLTVL.

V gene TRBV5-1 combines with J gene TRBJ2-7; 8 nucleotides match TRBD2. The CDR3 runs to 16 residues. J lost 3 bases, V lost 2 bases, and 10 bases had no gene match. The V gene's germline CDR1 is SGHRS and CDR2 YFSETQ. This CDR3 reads CASSFGREDLYYEQYF. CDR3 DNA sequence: TGCGCCAGCAGCTTCGGGCGGGAGGATTTATACTACGAGCAGTACTTC.

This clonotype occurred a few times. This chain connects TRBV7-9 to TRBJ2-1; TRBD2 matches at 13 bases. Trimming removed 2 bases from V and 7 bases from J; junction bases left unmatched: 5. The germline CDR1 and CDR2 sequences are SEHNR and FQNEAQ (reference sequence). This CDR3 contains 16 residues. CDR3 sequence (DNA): TGTGCCAGCAGCTTATCCGGACTAGCGGGGGTGAATGAGCAGTTCTTC. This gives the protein CASSLSGLAGVNEQFF.

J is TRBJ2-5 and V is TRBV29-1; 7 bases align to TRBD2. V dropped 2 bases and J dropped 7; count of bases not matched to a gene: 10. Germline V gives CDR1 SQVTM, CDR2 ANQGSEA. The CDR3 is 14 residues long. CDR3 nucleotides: TGCAGCGTTGAATATCGGACTAGGCTTCGGACCCAGTACTTC. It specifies CSVEYRTRLRTQYF.

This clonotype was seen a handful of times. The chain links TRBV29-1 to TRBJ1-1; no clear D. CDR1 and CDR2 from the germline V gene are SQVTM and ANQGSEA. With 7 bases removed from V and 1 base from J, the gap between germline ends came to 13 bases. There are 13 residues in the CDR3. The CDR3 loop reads CSARLSANTEAFF. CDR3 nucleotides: TGCAGCGCCCGCTTATCGGCGAACACTGAAGCTTTCTTT.

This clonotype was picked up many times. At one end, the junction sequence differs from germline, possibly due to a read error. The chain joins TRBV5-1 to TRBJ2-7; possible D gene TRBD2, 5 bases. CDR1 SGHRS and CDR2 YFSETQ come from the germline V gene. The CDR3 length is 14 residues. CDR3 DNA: TGTGCCAGCAGCTTGGTAGCGTCCTCCTACGAGCAGTACTTC. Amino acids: CASSLVASSYEQYF.